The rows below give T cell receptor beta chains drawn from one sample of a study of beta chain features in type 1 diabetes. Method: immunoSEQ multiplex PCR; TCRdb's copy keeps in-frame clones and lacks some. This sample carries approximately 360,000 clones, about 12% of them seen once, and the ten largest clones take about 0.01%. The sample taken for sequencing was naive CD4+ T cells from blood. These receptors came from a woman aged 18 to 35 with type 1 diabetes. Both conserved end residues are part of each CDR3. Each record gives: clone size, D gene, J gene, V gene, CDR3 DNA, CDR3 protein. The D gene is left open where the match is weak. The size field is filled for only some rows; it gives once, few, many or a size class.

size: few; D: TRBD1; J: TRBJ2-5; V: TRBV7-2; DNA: TGTGCCAGCAGCTTCTTTGGACAGGGCCGAGAGACCCAGTACTTC; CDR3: CASSFFGQGRETQYF
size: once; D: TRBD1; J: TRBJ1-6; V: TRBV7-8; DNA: TGTGCCAGCAGCCTACAGGGGCTTCGGTCACCCCTCCACTTT; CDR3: CASSLQGLRSPLHF
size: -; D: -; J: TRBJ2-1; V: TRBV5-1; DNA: TGCGCCAGCAGAACCCTCGGAGGTTTCAATGAGCAGTTCTTC; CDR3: CASRTLGGFNEQFF
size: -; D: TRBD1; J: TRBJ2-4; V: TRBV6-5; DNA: TGTGCCAGCAGCCCCGGTGGGACAGGTCAGAACATTCAGTACTTC; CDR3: CASSPGGTGQNIQYF
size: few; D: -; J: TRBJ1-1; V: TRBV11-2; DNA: TGTGCCAGCAGCCAGGGCTATGAAGCTTTCTTT; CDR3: CASSQGYEAFF
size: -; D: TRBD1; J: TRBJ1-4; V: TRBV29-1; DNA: TGCAGCGTTGCTAAGACAGGGGTTGAAAAACTGTTTTTT; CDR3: CSVAKTGVEKLFF
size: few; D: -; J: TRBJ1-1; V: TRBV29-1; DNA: TGCAGCGTTGATCTGAGAGGGATGAACACTGAAGCTTTCTTT; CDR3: CSVDLRGMNTEAFF
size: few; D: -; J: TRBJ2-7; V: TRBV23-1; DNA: TGCGCCAGCAGTCAACTTACTAGGAACGAGCAGTACTTC; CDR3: CASSQLTRNEQYF
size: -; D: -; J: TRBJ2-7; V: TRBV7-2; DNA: TGTGCCAGCAGCTTCCGGCGGGACGCCTACGAGCAGTACTTC; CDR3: CASSFRRDAYEQYF
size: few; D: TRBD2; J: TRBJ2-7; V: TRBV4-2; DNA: TGTGCCAGATTCCGCCCCCGAGAGCGGGACTCCTACGAGCAGTACTTC; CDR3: CARFRPRERDSYEQYF
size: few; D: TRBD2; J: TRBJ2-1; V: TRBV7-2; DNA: TGTGCCAGCAGCCGGGGGGGGCGGGAGTCGATTGAGCAGTTCTTC; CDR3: CASSRGGRESIEQFF
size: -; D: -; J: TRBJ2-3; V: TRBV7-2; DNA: TGTGCCAGCAGCTACCGACTAGTCGGCACAGATACGCAGTATTTT; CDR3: CASSYRLVGTDTQYF
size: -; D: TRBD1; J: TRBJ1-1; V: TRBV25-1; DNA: TGTGCCAGCGGGGAGACAGGGCTGCCTAACACTGAAGCTTTCTTT; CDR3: CASGETGLPNTEAFF
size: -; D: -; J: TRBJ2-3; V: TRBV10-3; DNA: TGTGCCATCAGTGAGTCTAACGGTAACACAGATACGCAGTATTTT; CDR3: CAISESNGNTDTQYF
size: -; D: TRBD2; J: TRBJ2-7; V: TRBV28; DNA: TGTGCCAGCAGTTTATGGGGGGGGAACTACGAGCAGTACTTC; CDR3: CASSLWGGNYEQYF
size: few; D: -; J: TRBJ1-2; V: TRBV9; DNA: TGTGCCAGCAGCGTAGGGGGCAGTCGTGACTATGGCTACACCTTC; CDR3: CASSVGGSRDYGYTF
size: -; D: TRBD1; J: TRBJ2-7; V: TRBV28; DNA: TGTGCCAGCAGCGCCGCCGGGACAGGGACCTACGAGCAGTACTTC; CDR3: CASSAAGTGTYEQYF
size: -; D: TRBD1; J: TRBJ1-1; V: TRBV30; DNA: TGTGCCTGGAGTGCTCCAGGGGGGATCTTGAACACTGAAGCTTTCTTT; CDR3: CAWSAPGGILNTEAFF
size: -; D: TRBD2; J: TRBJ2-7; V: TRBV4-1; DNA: TGCGCCAGCAGCCAAGGATGGGGGGGAGACTCCTACGAGCAGTACTTC; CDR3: CASSQGWGGDSYEQYF
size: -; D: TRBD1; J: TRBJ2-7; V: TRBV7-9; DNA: TGTGCCAGCAGCTATAGGGGCAGGGGGCTCCACGAGCAGTACTTC; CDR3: CASSYRGRGLHEQYF
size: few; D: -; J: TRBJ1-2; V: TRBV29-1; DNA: TGCAGCGTCGCTCGGACAACGACCGGCTACACCTTC; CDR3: CSVARTTTGYTF
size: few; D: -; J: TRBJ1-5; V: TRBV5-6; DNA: TGTGCCAGCAGCTTGGCCGGGGGCAATCAGCCCCAGCATTTT; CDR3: CASSLAGGNQPQHF
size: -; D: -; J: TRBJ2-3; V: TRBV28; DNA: TGTGCCAGCAGCACAGTCGGTTATACGCAGTATTTT; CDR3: CASSTVGYTQYF
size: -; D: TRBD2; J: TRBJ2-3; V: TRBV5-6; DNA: TGTGCCAGCAGCTTGCTCCTAGCGGGGGGCACAGATACGCAGTATTTT; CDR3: CASSLLLAGGTDTQYF
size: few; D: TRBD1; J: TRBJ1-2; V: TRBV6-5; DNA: TGTGCCAGCAGTCCCACAGGGGACGGCTACACCTTC; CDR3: CASSPTGDGYTF
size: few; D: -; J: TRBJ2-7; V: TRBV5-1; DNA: TGCGCCAGCAGCTTGGGGACACCACCCCACGAGCAGTACTTC; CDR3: CASSLGTPPHEQYF
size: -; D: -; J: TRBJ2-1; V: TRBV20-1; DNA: TGCAGTGCCCCCTTCCCTATGGAGCAGTTCTTC; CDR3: CSAPFPMEQFF
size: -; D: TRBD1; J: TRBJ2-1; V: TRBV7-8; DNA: TGTGCCAGCAGCTTGACAGGGTACAATGAGCAGTTCTTC; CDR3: CASSLTGYNEQFF
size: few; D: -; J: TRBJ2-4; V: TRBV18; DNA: TGTGCCAGCTCTCTGGGGGGGGGCCGGAACATTCAGTACTTC; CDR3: CASSLGGGRNIQYF
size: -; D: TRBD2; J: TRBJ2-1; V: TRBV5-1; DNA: TGCGCCAGCAGCTTGGTCCTGCAGACTAGCGCCAATGAGCAGTTCTTC; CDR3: CASSLVLQTSANEQFF
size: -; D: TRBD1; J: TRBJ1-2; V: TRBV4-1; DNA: TGCGCCAGCAGCCAAGAAGGGACAGTCCCCTATGGCTACACCTTC; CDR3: CASSQEGTVPYGYTF
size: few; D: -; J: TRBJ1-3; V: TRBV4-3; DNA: TGCGCCAGCAGCCAAGCCTTTCGAGTTATGCCTGGAAACACCATATATTTT; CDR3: CASSQAFRVMPGNTIYF
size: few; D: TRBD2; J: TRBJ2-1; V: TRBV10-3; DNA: TGTGCCATCAGTGACATGGCTAGCGGGAGAAAAGGCAATGAGCAGTTCTTC; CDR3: CAISDMASGRKGNEQFF
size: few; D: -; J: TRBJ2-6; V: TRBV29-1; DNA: TGCAGCGTAGCAGGGTCTGGGGCCAACGTCCTGACTTTC; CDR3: CSVAGSGANVLTF
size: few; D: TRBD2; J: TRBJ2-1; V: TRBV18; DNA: TGTGCCAGCTCTTACGTCTTAGCGGGGGCCCACAATGAGCAGTTCTTC; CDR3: CASSYVLAGAHNEQFF
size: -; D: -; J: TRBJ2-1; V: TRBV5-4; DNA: TGTGCCAGCAGCTTAGGTCCGAGCGGCCAGTTCTTC; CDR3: CASSLGPSGQFF
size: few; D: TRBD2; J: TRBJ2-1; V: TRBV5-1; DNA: TGCGCCAGCAGCCCCGGGACTAGCGGTAATGAGCAGTTCTTC; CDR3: CASSPGTSGNEQFF
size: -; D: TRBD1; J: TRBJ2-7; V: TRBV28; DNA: TGTGCCAGCAGATACGGGACAGGGGACGAGCAGTACTTC; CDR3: CASRYGTGDEQYF
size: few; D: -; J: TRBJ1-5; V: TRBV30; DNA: TGTGCCTGGAGCCCCCGACCTGTTGCGGGGAATCAGCCCCAGCATTTT; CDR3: CAWSPRPVAGNQPQHF
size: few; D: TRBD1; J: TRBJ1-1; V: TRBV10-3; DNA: TGTGCCATCAGGGGACAGGGTGACACTGAAGCTTTCTTT; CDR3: CAIRGQGDTEAFF
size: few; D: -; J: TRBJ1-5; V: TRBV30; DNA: TGTGCCTGGAGTTGGGAGAATCAGCCCCAGCATTTT; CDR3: CAWSWENQPQHF
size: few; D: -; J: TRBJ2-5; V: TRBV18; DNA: TGTGCCAGCTCACCACGGGGATCTAGCAGCCAAGAGACCCAGTACTTC; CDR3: CASSPRGSSSQETQYF
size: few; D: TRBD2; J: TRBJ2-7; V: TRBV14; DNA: TGTGCCAGCAGCCAGGGACTAGCGAGGGAGCAGTACTTC; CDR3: CASSQGLAREQYF
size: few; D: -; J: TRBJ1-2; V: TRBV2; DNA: TGTGCCAGCCTCAGGGCACCGGAGAACTATGGCTACACCTTC; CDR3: CASLRAPENYGYTF
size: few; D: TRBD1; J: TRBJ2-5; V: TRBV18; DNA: TGTGCCAGCTCACCAGAGAACAGGGGGCTGAAGACCCAGTACTTC; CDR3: CASSPENRGLKTQYF
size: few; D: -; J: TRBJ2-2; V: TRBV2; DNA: TGTGCCAGTGGAGACGAGTGGACAGACACCGGGGAGCTGTTTTTT; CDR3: CASGDEWTDTGELFF
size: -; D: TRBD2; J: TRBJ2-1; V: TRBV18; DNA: TGTGCCAGCTCACCACAATCAGGGCGGGAGACGGAGTTCTTC; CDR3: CASSPQSGRETEFF